A few counts support the clone carrying this T cell receptor beta chain. No antigen is known for it. Building of the TCR beta libraries involved iRepertoire HTBI primers and Arm-PCR of CDR3 regions. Via MiXCR, TCRdb re-called the multiplex PCR reads, giving one row per CDR3 protein. The table lists roughly 250,000 distinct CDR3 sequences, approximately 18% of them singletons, with less than 15% in the top ten. The data were obtained in a study of regulatory T cells in long-lasting Graves disease. CDR3 length: 16 amino acids. Trimming removed 7 bases from V and 8 bases from J, with 26 bases in between. CDR1 is WSHSY, CDR2 SAAADI, per germline. Stated time point: newly diagnosed GD, antithyroid drugs for less than 3 months. There was RNA extracted from PBMCs, and the TCR library was made from it. Notes on the study in general: Newly diagnosed Graves' patients exceeded persistent ones in TCR diversity.

These data were also reused for a study on T cells in Graves' hyperthyroidism and ophthalmopathy. Turning to that study: Investigators excluded patients with uncontrolled infection, other autoimmune disease, pregnancy or lactation.

This clonotype was obtained from a woman aged 25 to 39 with Graves disease. The material was peripheral blood mononuclear cells (PBMCs), obtained at new diagnosis, from a patient treated with antithyroid drugs. The gene calls are TRBV10-2 and TRBJ1-2; the D gene is possibly TRBD1 (5 bases). DNA of the CDR3: TGCGCCAGCATCCCCTTCCTTACGGGGCCAACTGCAGGCTACACCTTC. It codes for CASIPFLTGPTAGYTF.